A single sample is the source of the 11 T cell receptor beta chains below, sequenced in a study of Tregs in tolerant kidney transplant recipients. Their antigen targets remain unknown. Profiled with immunoSEQ multiplex PCR; TCRdb holds only in-frame clones, not every one. The table shows thousands of clones, with about half occurring only once. The sample comprised CD4+ T cells from blood cultured with allogeneic cells. Receptors originate from a human donor in good health.

This clone was detected a few times. The V gene is TRBV5-8, the J gene TRBJ1-2; D might be TRBD1 (5 bases). Between the trimmed V and J ends, which lost 4 bases and 4 bases, there was a span of 14 bases. Per germline, CDR1 SGHTS and CDR2 YDEGEE. The CDR3 loop spans 14 amino acids. The CDR3 nucleotides are TGTGCCAGCAGCCTCTTGGGGCAGGCCTATGGCTACACCTTC. It encodes CASSLLGQAYGYTF.

V usage is TRBV5-5 and J usage is TRBJ2-7, with D perhaps TRBD1 (6 bases). V gave up 4 bases and J gave up 6 bases, with 20 bases separating them. Germline V gene lookup returns CDR1 SGHKS and CDR2 YYEKEE (reference sequence). The CDR3 runs 15 residues. CDR3 coding DNA: TGTGCCAGCAGCCCTGACAGGTGGGCTCGAGGCGAGCAGTACTTC. Protein product: CASSPDRWARGEQYF. Supplemented by reference TRBV5-5 and TRBJ2-7, the full variable domain reads DAGVTQSPTHLIKTRGQQVTLRCSPISGHKSVSWYQQVLGQGPQFIFQYYEKEERGRGNFPDRFSARQFPNYSSELNVNALLLGDSALYLCASSPDRWARGEQYFGPGTRLTVT.

V is TRBV19 and J is TRBJ2-5; a weak D match, TRBD2 (5 bases). The CDR3 extends over 13 amino acids. Trimming removed 3 bases from V and 4 bases from J, with 9 bases in between. Germline V gene data show CDR1 as LNHDA and CDR2 as SQIVND (reference sequence). CDR3 loop: CASSMLAGETQYF. The CDR3, as DNA: TGTGCCAGTAGTATGTTGGCGGGAGAGACCCAGTACTTC.

The rearrangement joins TRBV5-1 to TRBJ2-5, with 11 nucleotides matching TRBD2. The junction had 12 bases not matched to a gene; V was cut back by 3 bases and J by 5 bases. Germline V gene data show CDR1 as SGHRS and CDR2 as YFSETQ. CDR3 length: 17 residues. The CDR3 DNA is TGCGCCAGCAGCTACCCGCGGATGGCTAGCGGGGGGGAGACCCAGTACTTC. Translation: CASSYPRMASGGETQYF.

In this sample, this clone turned up many times. This rearrangement joins TRBV11-3 to TRBJ1-6; D gene unclear. The V end lost 1 base, the J end lost 8 bases, and 6 bases lay between the germline ends. Per germline, CDR1 SGHNT and CDR2 YENEEA. The CDR3 runs 13 residues. The CDR3 DNA is TGTGCCAGCAGCTTAGGGAGGGATTCACCCCTCCACTTT. This codes for CASSLGRDSPLHF.

This chain joins TRBV28 and TRBJ1-4; the D is unclear. V dropped 8 bases and J dropped 3 bases, with 13 bases sitting between them. This CDR3 spans 14 amino acids. From germline, CDR1 is MDHEN and CDR2 SYDVKM. CDR3 amino acids: CASSYLLPNEKLFF. In DNA, the CDR3 is TGTGCCAGCTCGTATTTACTCCCTAATGAAAAACTGTTTTTT. Based on the CDR3 plus reference TRBV28 and TRBJ1-4, the full variable domain is DVKVTQSSRYLVKRTGEKVFLECVQDMDHENMFWYRQDPGLGLRLIYFSYDVKMKEKGDIPEGYSVSREKKERFSLILESASTNQTSMYLCASSYLLPNEKLFFGSGTQLSVL.

The V call is TRBV7-2, the J call TRBJ1-1; D is ambiguous. Germline V gene data show CDR1 as SGHTA and CDR2 as FQGNSA. CDR3 length: 15 residues. Trimming left V 2 bases short and J 0 bases short, with 10 bases between. The CDR3 nucleotides are TGTGCCAGCAGCTTACCAGGACCCTTGAACACTGAAGCTTTCTTT. It encodes CASSLPGPLNTEAFF. The variable domain in full, with the rest retrieved from reference TRBV7-2 and TRBJ1-1, is GAGVSQSPSNKVTEKGKDVELRCDPISGHTALYWYRQSLGQGLEFLIYFQGNSAPDKSGLPSDRFSAERTGGSVSTLTIQRTQQEDSAVYLCASSLPGPLNTEAFFGQGTRLTVV.

The chain joins TRBV11-1 to TRBJ1-1, with D possibly being TRBD1 (6 bases). Between the trimmed V and J ends, which lost 0 bases and 4 bases, there was a span of 6 bases. The germline CDR1 and CDR2 sequences are SGHAT and FQDESV (reference sequence). The CDR3 has 13 residues. The CDR3 spells CASSLARGTEAFF. The DNA of the CDR3 is TGTGCCAGCAGCTTAGCCAGGGGCACTGAAGCTTTCTTT.

The V and J genes are TRBV7-8 and TRBJ1-2; D is uncertain. CDR3 length: 14 amino acids. V lost 5 bases and J lost 10, with 20 bases in between. Germline V gene sequence: CDR1 SGHVS, CDR2 FQNEAQ. The CDR3 is CASSPSEGVISYTF. CDR3 coding DNA: TGTGCCAGCAGCCCCTCCGAAGGAGTGATTTCCTACACCTTC.

This clone is termed medium-sized. The CDR3 loop reads CASSPVEGTYEQYF. The CDR3 DNA is TGTGCCAGCTCACCGGTTGAGGGTACCTACGAGCAGTACTTC. V is TRBV18 and J is TRBJ2-7, with D possibly being TRBD2 (5 bases). This CDR3 has 14 residues. The V end lost 3 bases, the J end lost 2 bases, and 11 bases lay between the germline ends. Germline-derived CDR1 and CDR2 are KGHSH and LQKENI. Full variable domain (remainder filled in from reference TRBV18 and TRBJ2-7): NAGVMQNPRHLVRRRGQEARLRCSPMKGHSHVYWYRQLPEEGLKFMVYLQKENIIDESGMPKERFSAEFPKEGPSILRIQQVVRGDSAAYFCASSPVEGTYEQYFGPGTRLTVT.

This chain connects TRBV4-3 to TRBJ2-3; D unresolved. Germline V gene sequence: CDR1 LGHNA, CDR2 YSLEER. Trimming removed 3 bases from V and 6 bases from J, with 16 bases in between. The CDR3 has 15 residues. CDR3 nucleotide sequence: TGCGCCAGCAGCCATGCTGGGAACGGGTTGGATACGCAGTATTTT. Protein product: CASSHAGNGLDTQYF.